The clone carrying this T cell receptor (beta chain) appeared many times. Trimming took off 2 bases at V and 2 bases at J, with 15 bases between the two ends. This CDR3 has 15 residues. The germline CDR1 and CDR2 sequences are DFQATT and SNEGSKA (reference sequence). If patients had other autoimmune diseases, uncontrolled infections, pregnancy or lactation, they were excluded. Investigators amplified TCR beta CDR3 regions from RNA transcripts. A first-round RT-PCR used HTBI primers, followed by a second-round multiplex PCR. TCRdb re-derived calls from the multiplex PCR reads in MiXCR, one entry per CDR3 protein. The sample shows 200,000 to 250,000 distinct CDR3 sequences, about 22% of them seen only once. This sample is part of a study of Graves' ophthalmopathy and Graves' hyperthyroidism.

The sequenced sample was peripheral blood. V and J are TRBV20-1 and TRBJ2-5; no clear D gene. This TCR derives from a woman between 50 and 59 years old with Graves' ophthalmopathy. CDR3 nucleotide sequence: TGCAGTGCTAGACCTCCAGACGGCAAACAAGAGACCCAGTACTTC. It encodes CSARPPDGKQETQYF.